The 28 T cell receptor beta chains below come from one sample, sequenced in a study of T cell responses to AZD1222 COVID-19 vaccine. Measured with immunoSEQ multiplex PCR; TCRdb has only the in-frame clones, and not every one. The sample has about 170,000 clones, roughly 93% seen once; the top ten hold roughly 3.8%. Sequencing used peripheral blood, obtained on day 0 of AZD1222 vaccination. The receptor set was obtained from an adult in good health.

This clone was recorded once. This chain connects TRBV20-1 to TRBJ2-7; D not certain. CDR3 length equals 11 residues. Germline V gene data show CDR1 as DFQATT and CDR2 as SNEGSKA (reference sequence). The V end lost 6 bases, the J end lost 3 bases, and 9 bases lay between the germline ends. The CDR3 here is CSAQSNYEQYF. The DNA of the CDR3 is TGCAGTGCCCAATCAAACTACGAGCAGTACTTC.

This CDR3 reads CASSPRGGTNEKLFF. CDR3 DNA sequence: TGTGCCAGCAGCCCTAGGGGGGGCACTAATGAAAAACTGTTTTTT. The chain combines TRBV13 with TRBJ1-4; D might be TRBD1 (6 bases). Germline values: CDR1 PRHDT, CDR2 FYEKMQ (reference sequence). This CDR3 contains 15 residues. V was pared by 5 bases and J by 2 bases, with 12 bases between.

This chain connects TRBV7-8 to TRBJ2-3; 10 positions agree with TRBD2. This CDR3 spans 18 amino acids. With 1 base clipped from V and 0 bases from J, the junction kept 7 bases outside the gene matches. CDR1 and CDR2 from the germline V gene are SGHVS and FQNEAQ. This CDR3 is CASSLVSGGGPSTDTQYF. The CDR3 DNA reads TGTGCCAGCAGCTTAGTCAGCGGGGGGGGTCCTAGCACAGATACGCAGTATTTT.

V and J are TRBV9 and TRBJ2-5; 13 nucleotides align to TRBD2. The CDR3 length is 15 residues. The germline V gene encodes CDR1 SGDLS and CDR2 YYNGEE. With V trimmed by 2 bases and J by 5 bases, 3 bases remained unmatched. The CDR3: CASSVRLAGGETQYF. CDR3 bases: TGTGCCAGCAGCGTTCGACTAGCGGGAGGCGAGACCCAGTACTTC. Variable domain in full (rest from reference TRBV9 and TRBJ2-5): DSGVTQTPKHLITATGQRVTLRCSPRSGDLSVYWYQQSLDQGLQFLIQYYNGEERAKGNILERFSAQQFPDLHSELNLSSLELGDSALYFCASSVRLAGGETQYFGPGTRLLVL.

This chain links TRBV9 with TRBJ2-1; D unresolved. Trimming left V 3 bases short and J 0 bases short, with 7 bases between. This CDR3 has 14 amino acids. Germline V gives CDR1 SGDLS, CDR2 YYNGEE. CDR3 sequence (DNA): TGTGCCAGCAGCGCTGAAAGCTCCTACAATGAGCAGTTCTTC. It specifies CASSAESSYNEQFF.

This chain joins TRBV19 and TRBJ1-5; TRBD1 is a possible D gene (5 bases). The CDR3 contains 14 residues. CDR1 and CDR2 (germline): LNHDA, SQIVND (reference sequence). Trimming removed 7 bases at V and 2 bases at J, with 12 bases between. The CDR3 nucleotides are TGTGCCAGTACGTGGCAGGGTGGCAATCAGCCCCAGCATTTT. Translated, it gives CASTWQGGNQPQHF.

The rearrangement uses TRBV5-1 and TRBJ1-2; 10 bases line up with TRBD1. V lost 2 bases and J lost 5; bases outside the gene matches: 3. The V gene's germline CDR1 is SGHRS and CDR2 YFSETQ. The CDR3 is 14 amino acids. CDR3 nucleotides: TGCGCCAGCAGCTTACGGACAGGGGGGTATGGCTACACCTTC. It is translated as CASSLRTGGYGYTF.

V usage is TRBV11-2 and J usage is TRBJ1-1, with D uncertain. The germline V and J ends were trimmed by 1 base and 1 base, with 4 bases remaining between them. The CDR3 extends over 13 amino acids. Germline V CDR1 and CDR2: SGHAT, FQNNGV. The CDR3: CASSLVGNTEAFF. CDR3 nucleotide sequence: TGTGCCAGCAGCTTAGTGGGGAACACTGAAGCTTTCTTT.

The rearrangement joins TRBV12-5 to TRBJ2-1; D not certain. With 1 base removed from V and 2 bases from J, the gap between germline ends came to 6 bases. The length of the CDR3 is 14 residues. CDR1 is LGHNT and CDR2 is FRNRAP in the germline V gene. CDR3 DNA: TGTGCTAGTGGTTTGGAACAGACCTACAATGAGCAGTTCTTC. It specifies CASGLEQTYNEQFF. Together with reference TRBV12-5 and TRBJ2-1, the CDR3 gives the full variable domain: DARVTQTPRHKVTEMGQEVTMRCQPILGHNTVFWYRQTMMQGLELLAYFRNRAPLDDSGMPKDRFSAEMPDATLATLKIQPSEPRDSAVYFCASGLEQTYNEQFFGPGTRLTVL.

This clone was counted only a few times. DNA of the CDR3: TGTGCCAGCAGCCGGATTACTCAGCCCCAGCATTTT. Translated, it gives CASSRITQPQHF. The chain is built from TRBV2 and TRBJ1-5; D is uncertain. The length of the CDR3 is 12 residues. Trimming removed 6 bases from V and 6 bases from J, with 9 bases in between. Germline V gene sequence: CDR1 SNHLY, CDR2 FYNNEI.

The J gene is TRBJ1-1, the V gene TRBV6-4, with D unresolved. V was trimmed by 1 base and J by 10 bases, leaving 13 bases between them. Germline V CDR1 and CDR2: MRHNA, SNTAGT. This CDR3 is 13 amino acids long. The chain's CDR3 is CASSDYRRARAFF. As DNA, the CDR3 is TGTGCCAGCAGTGACTACCGGAGGGCCCGAGCTTTCTTT.

The gene calls are TRBV29-1 and TRBJ1-1, with 7 bases matching TRBD1. V lost 4 bases, J lost 1 base, and 12 bases stayed unmatched. Per germline, CDR1 SQVTM and CDR2 ANQGSEA. The CDR3 consists of 16 residues. Here the CDR3 reads CSVGTINRGWNTEAFF. CDR3 nucleotides: TGCAGCGTTGGGACTATAAACAGGGGATGGAACACTGAAGCTTTCTTT.

The chain couples TRBV13 to TRBJ2-3; 7 bases match TRBD2. CDR1 PRHDT and CDR2 FYEKMQ come from the germline V gene (reference sequence). Unmatched junction bases numbered 10, after V lost 0 bases and J lost 7 bases. The CDR3 spans 16 residues. The chain's CDR3 is CASSLGLGLVTYTQYF. The DNA for the CDR3 is TGTGCCAGCAGCTTAGGCCTCGGACTAGTTACTTATACGCAGTATTTT.

V is TRBV5-1 and J is TRBJ2-7; TRBD1 aligns across 11 bases. CDR1 and CDR2 (germline): SGHRS, YFSETQ. V lost 4 bases and J lost 3; bases outside the gene matches: 3. The CDR3 covers 14 residues. The CDR3 DNA sequence: TGCGCCAGCAGCAAGGGACAGGGGGGCTACGAGCAGTACTTC. Its protein is CASSKGQGGYEQYF.

This sequence joins TRBV27 and TRBJ1-1; D perhaps matches TRBD1 (6 bases). Per the germline V gene, CDR1 is MNHEY and CDR2 is SMNVEV (reference sequence). This CDR3 is built from 12 residues. With 5 bases removed from V and 6 bases from J, the gap between germline ends came to 10 bases. In DNA form, the CDR3 reads TGTGCCAGCAGTCCAGGGGTGGCTGAAGCTTTCTTT. As protein: CASSPGVAEAFF.

Points on this clone: The identical CDR3 is also encoded by other nucleotide sequences in the sample. The chain has TRBV19 and TRBJ2-7; 8 positions match TRBD2. V lost 3 bases, J lost 0 bases, and 1 base stayed unmatched. This CDR3 region has 14 residues. Germline CDR1 and CDR2: LNHDA and SQIVND (reference sequence). The CDR3, as DNA: TGTGCCAGTAGTATCAGCGGGAGCTCCTACGAGCAGTACTTC. As protein: CASSISGSSYEQYF.

Here the CDR3 DNA reads TGTGCCAGCAGCTTCAGGGCGGGGACGGTAGCGGGCCAGTACTTC. It encodes CASSFRAGTVAGQYF. The chain joins TRBV5-7 to TRBJ2-5, with 7 bases aligning to TRBD2. Being an ORF, TRBV5-7 has a function that is uncertain. This CDR3 contains 15 residues. V shed 2 bases, J shed 10 bases, and the junction held 14 bases outside the gene matches.

The chain combines TRBV6-5 with TRBJ1-2; D may be TRBD1 (6 bases). This CDR3 contains 16 residues. Germline-derived CDR1 and CDR2 are MNHEY and SVGAGI. V dropped 0 bases and J dropped 2 bases, with 13 bases sitting between them. The CDR3, as DNA: TGTGCCAGCAGTTACTCCGGGGGCATCCTGAACTATGGCTACACCTTC. Translation gives CASSYSGGILNYGYTF.

The J gene is TRBJ2-1, the V gene TRBV6-6; TRBD2 is a possible D gene (7 bases). The germline V gene encodes CDR1 MNHNY and CDR2 SVGAGI (reference sequence). The CDR3 is made up of 14 amino acids. V dropped 7 bases and J dropped 8 bases, with 18 bases sitting between them. In DNA, the CDR3 is TGTGCCAGCACTCTAAGAGAGGGGGGGGATGAGCAGTTCTTC. It encodes CASTLREGGDEQFF.

V and J are TRBV5-4 and TRBJ1-2; D remains unclear. Trimming left V 3 bases short and J 7 bases short, with 10 bases between. The CDR3 sequence is 12 residues long. Germline CDR1 reads SGHNT; CDR2 reads YYREEE (reference sequence). The CDR3 nucleotides are TGTGCCAGCAGCTCCCTCTGGAGTGGCTACACCTTC. Protein sequence: CASSSLWSGYTF. Drawing the rest from reference TRBV5-4 and TRBJ1-2, the complete variable domain is ETGVTQSPTHLIKTRGQQVTLRCSSQSGHNTVSWYQQALGQGPQFIFQYYREEENGRGNFPPRFSGLQFPNYSSELNVNALELDDSALYLCASSSLWSGYTFGSGTRLTVV.

The CDR3: CASSMGTGSQETQYF. In DNA, the CDR3 is TGTGCCAGTAGTATGGGGACAGGTTCCCAAGAGACCCAGTACTTC. V gene TRBV19 combines with J gene TRBJ2-5, with TRBD1 identical over 8 bases. Trimming removed 3 bases from V and 1 base from J; junction bases left unmatched: 4. Germline V gene data show CDR1 as LNHDA and CDR2 as SQIVND (reference sequence). The CDR3 totals 15 residues. Full variable domain (rest looked up from reference TRBV19 and TRBJ2-5): DGGITQSPKYLFRKEGQNVTLSCEQNLNHDAMYWYRQDPGQGLRLIYYSQIVNDFQKGDIAEGYSVSREKKESFPLTVTSAQKNPTAFYLCASSMGTGSQETQYFGPGTRLLVL.

The chain links TRBV7-9 to TRBJ1-4; weak D call: TRBD1 (5 bases). V was cut by 3 bases and J by 3 bases, with 14 bases left in between. The CDR3 extends over 16 amino acids. The germline gives CDR1 SEHNR, CDR2 FQNEAQ (reference sequence). The CDR3 DNA reads as TGTGCCAGCAGCTTTGGAGGGGCCCGAGCTAATGAAAAACTGTTTTTT. This codes for CASSFGGARANEKLFF.

This clone was observed once. The chain couples TRBV14 to TRBJ1-2; D uncertain. The V and J ends lost 4 bases and 0 bases respectively, with 6 bases between them. In germline, CDR1 is SGHDN, CDR2 FVKESK. The CDR3 consists of 13 residues. The CDR3 nucleotides read TGTGCCAGCAGCCCTGGTGCTAACTATGGCTACACCTTC. Its translation is CASSPGANYGYTF. The whole variable domain, remainder taken from reference TRBV14 and TRBJ1-2, is EAGVTQFPSHSVIEKGQTVTLRCDPISGHDNLYWYRRVMGKEIKFLLHFVKESKQDESGMPNNRFLAERTGGTYSTLKVQPAELEDSGVYFCASSPGANYGYTFGSGTRLTVV.

This chain links TRBV4-1 with TRBJ1-5, with TRBD1 matching 10 bases. With V trimmed by 1 base and J by 7 bases, 4 bases remained unmatched. Germline CDR1 MGHRA, CDR2 YSYEKL. The CDR3 extends over 15 amino acids. The CDR3 DNA follows: TGCGCCAGCAGCCAAGCCGGGACAGGGGACCAGCCCCAGCATTTT. This codes for CASSQAGTGDQPQHF.

The DNA for the CDR3 is TGTGCCAGCAGTAGGACTAGCGGGACCGGGGAGCTGTTTTTT. It specifies CASSRTSGTGELFF. The V and J genes are TRBV6-5 and TRBJ2-2, with 11 bases matching TRBD2. Per germline, CDR1 MNHEY and CDR2 SVGAGI. J was trimmed by 5 bases and V by 5 bases; bases with no gene match: 1. This CDR3 has 14 residues.

The CDR3 sequence: CASSLDGAGANVLTF. The CDR3 DNA is TGCGCCAGCAGCTTGGATGGGGCTGGGGCCAACGTCCTGACTTTC. The chain carries TRBV5-1 and TRBJ2-6; D is undetermined. CDR3 length: 15 residues. Trimming stripped 0 bases from V and 2 bases from J, with 6 bases between. CDR1 and CDR2 from the germline V gene are SGHRS and YFSETQ.

The chain links TRBV2 to TRBJ1-1; no definite D call. Deletions cut 6 bases from V and 0 bases from J, with 5 bases between. Germline V gives CDR1 SNHLY, CDR2 FYNNEI. The CDR3 spans 12 residues. CDR3 coding DNA: TGTGCCAGCAGGGATATGAACACTGAAGCTTTCTTT. This sequence encodes CASRDMNTEAFF.

The chain carries TRBV19 and TRBJ2-1; 7 bases fit TRBD2. CDR3 length equals 18 residues. V shed 3 bases and J 2 bases; nucleotides not matched to a gene: 13. CDR1 LNHDA and CDR2 SQIVND come from the germline V gene (reference sequence). CDR3 sequence reads: CASSIWSGTVRPYNEQFF. The CDR3, as DNA: TGTGCCAGTAGTATTTGGAGCGGGACCGTGCGACCCTACAATGAGCAGTTCTTC.